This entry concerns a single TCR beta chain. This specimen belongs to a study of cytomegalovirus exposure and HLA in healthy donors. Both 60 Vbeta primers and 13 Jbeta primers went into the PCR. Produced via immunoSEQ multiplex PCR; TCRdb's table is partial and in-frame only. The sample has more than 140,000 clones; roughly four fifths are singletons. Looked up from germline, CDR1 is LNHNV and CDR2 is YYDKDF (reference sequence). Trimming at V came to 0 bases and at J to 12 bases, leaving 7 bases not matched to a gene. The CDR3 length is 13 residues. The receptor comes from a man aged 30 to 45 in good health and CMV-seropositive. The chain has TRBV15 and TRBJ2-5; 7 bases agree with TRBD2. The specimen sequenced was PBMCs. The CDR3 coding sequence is TGTGCCACCAGCAGAGATTTTAGGGCGGGGGAGTACTTC. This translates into CATSRDFRAGEYF. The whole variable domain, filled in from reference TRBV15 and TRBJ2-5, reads DAMVIQNPRYQVTQFGKPVTLSCSQTLNHNVMYWYQQKSSQAPKLLFHYYDKDFNNEADTPDNFQSRRPNTSFCFLDIRSPGLGDTAMYLCATSRDFRAGEYFGPGTRLLVL.